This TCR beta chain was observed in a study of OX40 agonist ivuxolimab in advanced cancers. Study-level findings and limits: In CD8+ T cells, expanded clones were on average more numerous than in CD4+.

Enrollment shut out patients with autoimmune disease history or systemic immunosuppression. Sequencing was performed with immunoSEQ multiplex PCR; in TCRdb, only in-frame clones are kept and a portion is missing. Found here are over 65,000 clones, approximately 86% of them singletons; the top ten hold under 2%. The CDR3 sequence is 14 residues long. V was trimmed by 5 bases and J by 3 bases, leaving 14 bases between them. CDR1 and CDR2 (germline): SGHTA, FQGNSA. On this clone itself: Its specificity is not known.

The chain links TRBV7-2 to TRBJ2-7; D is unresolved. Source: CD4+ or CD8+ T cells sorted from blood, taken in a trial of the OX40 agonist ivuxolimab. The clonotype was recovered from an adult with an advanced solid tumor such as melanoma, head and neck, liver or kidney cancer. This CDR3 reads CASSPAASGYEQYF. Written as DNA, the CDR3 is TGTGCCAGCAGCCCCGCGGCGAGTGGCTACGAGCAGTACTTC.